These 8 T cell receptor beta chains came from one sample sequenced in a study of T cells in tumors after PD-1 blockade. TCRdb keeps only in-frame clones here, not all; method: immunoSEQ multiplex PCR. The top ten clones hold approximately 14% of a sample with around 11,000 clones, approximately 61% of them seen once. The specimen comprised tumor tissue, sampled after anti-PD-1 treatment. These receptors all come from a human donor with basal cell carcinoma.

The chain joins TRBV5-1 to TRBJ2-3, with a possible D match to TRBD2 (6 bases). Germline CDR1 reads SGHRS; CDR2 reads YFSETQ. V was clipped by 0 bases and J by 2 bases, with 13 bases between them. This CDR3 is built from 16 residues. CDR3 coding DNA: TGCGCCAGCAGCTTGGTGGGGGACTCTGACACAGATACGCAGTATTTT. It is translated as CASSLVGDSDTDTQYF.

V and J are TRBV7-3 and TRBJ1-1; D ambiguous. The CDR3 length is 14 residues. The germline V gene has CDR1 SGHTA and CDR2 FQGTGA. Deletions cut 5 bases from V and 5 bases from J, with 15 bases between. CDR3 DNA: TGTGCCAGCAGCCTCACCCTTGTTGGGACTGAAGCTTTCTTT. Its protein is CASSLTLVGTEAFF.

This clone is labeled medium-sized. Here the CDR3 reads CASSVSGQAAYNEQFF. Written as DNA, the CDR3 is TGTGCCAGCAGCGTAAGTGGGCAGGCCGCCTACAATGAGCAGTTCTTC. The chain joins TRBV9 to TRBJ2-1; no clear D gene. With 1 base removed from V and 2 bases from J, the gap between germline ends came to 13 bases. CDR1 is SGDLS and CDR2 is YYNGEE in the germline V gene. This CDR3 spans 16 amino acids.

This chain connects TRBV5-1 to TRBJ1-1, with unresolved D. The germline V and J ends were trimmed by 4 bases and 6 bases, with 16 bases remaining between them. CDR3 length equals 14 residues. Germline assignment: CDR1 SGHRS and CDR2 YFSETQ. CDR3: CASSDRSDGSEAFF. CDR3 DNA: TGCGCCAGCAGCGATAGATCGGACGGGTCTGAAGCTTTCTTT.

CDR3 in DNA: TGTGCCAGCAGCTATACTCCGACAGGGGTTACTGAAGCTTTCTTT. It encodes CASSYTPTGVTEAFF. The gene calls are TRBV9 and TRBJ1-1; 8 bases align to TRBD1. J lost 5 bases, V lost 4 bases, and 10 bases had no gene match. The V gene's germline CDR1 is SGDLS and CDR2 YYNGEE. The CDR3 sequence is 15 residues long.

V usage is TRBV28 and J usage is TRBJ1-2; D possibly corresponds to TRBD1 (6 bases). Germline lookup yields CDR1 MDHEN and CDR2 SYDVKM. Between the trimmed V and J ends, which lost 4 bases and 3 bases, there was a span of 9 bases. The CDR3 totals 13 residues. In DNA form, the CDR3 reads TGTGCCAGCAGTTCCGGGACACACTATGGCTACACCTTC. Protein sequence: CASSSGTHYGYTF.

This clone has just one count. V gene TRBV6-5 combines with J gene TRBJ1-2, with D hard to call. The CDR3 has 15 residues. Germline loops: CDR1 MNHEY, CDR2 SVGAGI. Trimming stripped 7 bases from V and 5 bases from J, with 20 bases between. The CDR3 spells CASTRANLGGYGYTF. CDR3 coding DNA: TGTGCCAGCACTCGGGCCAACCTCGGTGGGTATGGCTACACCTTC.

The chain couples TRBV5-1 to TRBJ2-1; TRBD2 matches 7 bases. Germline V gene sequence: CDR1 SGHRS, CDR2 YFSETQ. The CDR3 is 15 amino acids. Trimming cost V 4 bases and J 6 bases; bases outside gene matches: 10. The CDR3 nucleotides read TGCGCCAGCAGCGCTACTAGCGTGGGTGGCAATGAGCAGTTCTTC. Encoded protein: CASSATSVGGNEQFF.